The present T cell receptor beta chain was sequenced within a study of blood T cell repertoires in COVID-19. The repertoire was sequenced with immunoSEQ multiplex PCR; TCRdb's copy has only in-frame clones and lacks some. The table has about 150,000 clones, around 90% seen once. CDR3 size: 17 residues. The junction had 8 bases not matched to a gene; V was cut back by 0 bases and J by 3 bases. CDR1 is SGHRS and CDR2 is YFSETQ in the germline V gene. This clone has only one observation. Exposed volunteers were people who met a COVID-19 case within 2 weeks before study entry. This receptor was taken from a woman in her thirties or forties who had been exposed to COVID-19. The sample consisted of PBMCs or T cells enriched from blood (not recorded which). V is TRBV5-1 and J is TRBJ2-2, with TRBD2 matching 7 bases. The CDR3 coding sequence is TGCGCCAGCAGCTTGGCCGGACTAGGGAAGGACACCGGGGAGCTGTTTTTT. It codes for CASSLAGLGKDTGELFF. The variable domain in full, with the rest retrieved from reference TRBV5-1 and TRBJ2-2, is KAGVTQTPRYLIKTRGQQVTLSCSPISGHRSVSWYQQTPGQGLQFLFEYFSETQRNKGNFPGRFSGRQFSNSRSEMNVSTLELGDSALYLCASSLAGLGKDTGELFFGEGSRLTVL.